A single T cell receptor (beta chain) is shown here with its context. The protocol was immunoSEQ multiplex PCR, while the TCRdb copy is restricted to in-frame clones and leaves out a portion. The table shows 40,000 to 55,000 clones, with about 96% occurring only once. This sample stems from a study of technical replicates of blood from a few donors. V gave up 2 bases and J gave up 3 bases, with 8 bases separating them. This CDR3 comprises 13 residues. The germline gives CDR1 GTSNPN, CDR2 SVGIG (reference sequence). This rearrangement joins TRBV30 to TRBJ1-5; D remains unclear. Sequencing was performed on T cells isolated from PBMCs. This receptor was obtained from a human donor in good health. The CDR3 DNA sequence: TGTGCCTGGAGTCGGTTTATCAATCAGCCCCAGCATTTT. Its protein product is CAWSRFINQPQHF.